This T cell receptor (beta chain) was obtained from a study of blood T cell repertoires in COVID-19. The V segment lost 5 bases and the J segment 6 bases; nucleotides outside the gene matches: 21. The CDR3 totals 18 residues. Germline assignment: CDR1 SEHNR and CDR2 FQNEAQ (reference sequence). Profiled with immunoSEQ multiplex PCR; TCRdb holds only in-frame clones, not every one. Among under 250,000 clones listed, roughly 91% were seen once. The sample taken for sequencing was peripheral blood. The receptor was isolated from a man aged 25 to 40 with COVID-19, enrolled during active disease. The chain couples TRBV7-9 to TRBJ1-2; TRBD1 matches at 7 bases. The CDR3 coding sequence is TGTGCCAGCAGCCCACTGTTGGGACAGAGAGATGGCGGTGATGGCTACACCTTC. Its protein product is CASSPLLGQRDGGDGYTF. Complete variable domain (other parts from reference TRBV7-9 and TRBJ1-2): DTGVSQNPRHKITKRGQNVTFRCDPISEHNRLYWYRQTLGQGPEFLTYFQNEAQLEKSRLLSDRFSAERPKGSFSTLEIQRTEQGDSAMYLCASSPLLGQRDGGDGYTFGSGTRLTVV.